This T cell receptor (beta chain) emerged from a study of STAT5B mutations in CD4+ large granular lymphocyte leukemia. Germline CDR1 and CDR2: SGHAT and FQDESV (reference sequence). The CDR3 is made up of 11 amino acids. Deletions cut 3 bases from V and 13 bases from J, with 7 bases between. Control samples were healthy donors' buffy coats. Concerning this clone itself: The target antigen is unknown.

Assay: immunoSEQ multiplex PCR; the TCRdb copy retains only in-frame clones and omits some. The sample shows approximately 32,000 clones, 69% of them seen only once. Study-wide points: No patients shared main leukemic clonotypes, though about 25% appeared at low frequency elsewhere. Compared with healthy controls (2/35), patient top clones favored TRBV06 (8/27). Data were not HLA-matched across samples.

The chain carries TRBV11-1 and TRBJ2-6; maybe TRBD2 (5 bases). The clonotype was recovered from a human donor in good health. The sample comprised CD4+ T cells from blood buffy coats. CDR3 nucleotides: TGTGCCAGCAGCTTTGGAGGTGTCCTGACTTTC. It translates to CASSFGGVLTF.